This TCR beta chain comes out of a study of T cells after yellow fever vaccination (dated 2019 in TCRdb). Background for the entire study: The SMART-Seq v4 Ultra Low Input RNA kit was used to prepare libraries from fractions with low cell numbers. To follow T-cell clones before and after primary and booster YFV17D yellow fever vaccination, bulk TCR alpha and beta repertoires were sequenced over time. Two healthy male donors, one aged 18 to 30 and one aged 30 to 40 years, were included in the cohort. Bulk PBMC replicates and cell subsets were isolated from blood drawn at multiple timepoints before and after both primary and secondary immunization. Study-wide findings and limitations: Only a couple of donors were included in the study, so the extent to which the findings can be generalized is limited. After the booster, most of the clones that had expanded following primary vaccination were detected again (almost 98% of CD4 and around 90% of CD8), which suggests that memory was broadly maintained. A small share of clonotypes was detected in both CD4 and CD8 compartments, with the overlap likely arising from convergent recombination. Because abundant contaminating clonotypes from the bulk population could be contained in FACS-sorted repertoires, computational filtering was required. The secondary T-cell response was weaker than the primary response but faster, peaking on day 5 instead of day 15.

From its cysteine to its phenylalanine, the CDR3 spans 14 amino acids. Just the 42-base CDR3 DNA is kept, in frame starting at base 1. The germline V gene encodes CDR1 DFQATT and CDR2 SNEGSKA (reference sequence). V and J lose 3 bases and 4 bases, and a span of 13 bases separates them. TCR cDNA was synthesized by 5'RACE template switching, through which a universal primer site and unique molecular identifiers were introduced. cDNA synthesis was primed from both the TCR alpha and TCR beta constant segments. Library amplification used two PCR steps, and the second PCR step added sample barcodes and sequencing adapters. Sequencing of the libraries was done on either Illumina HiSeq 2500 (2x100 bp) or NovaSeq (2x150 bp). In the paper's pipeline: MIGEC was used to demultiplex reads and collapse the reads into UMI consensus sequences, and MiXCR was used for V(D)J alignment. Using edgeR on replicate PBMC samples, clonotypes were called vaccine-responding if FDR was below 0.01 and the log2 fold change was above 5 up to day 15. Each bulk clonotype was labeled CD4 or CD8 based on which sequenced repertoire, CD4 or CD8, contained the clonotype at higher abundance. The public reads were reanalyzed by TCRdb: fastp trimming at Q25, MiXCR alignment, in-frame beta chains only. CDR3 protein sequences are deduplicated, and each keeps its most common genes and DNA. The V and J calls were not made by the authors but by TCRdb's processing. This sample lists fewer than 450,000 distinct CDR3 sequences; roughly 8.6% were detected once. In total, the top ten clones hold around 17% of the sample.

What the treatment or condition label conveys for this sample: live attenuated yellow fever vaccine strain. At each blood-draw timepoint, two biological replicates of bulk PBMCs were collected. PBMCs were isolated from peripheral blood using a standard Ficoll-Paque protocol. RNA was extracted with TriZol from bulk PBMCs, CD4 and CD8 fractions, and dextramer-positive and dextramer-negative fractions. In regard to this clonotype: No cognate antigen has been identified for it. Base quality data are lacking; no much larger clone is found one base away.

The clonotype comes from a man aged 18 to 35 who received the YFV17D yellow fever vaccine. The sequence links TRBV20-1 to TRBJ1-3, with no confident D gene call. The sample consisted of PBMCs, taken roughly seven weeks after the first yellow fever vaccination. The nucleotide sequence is TGCAGTGCTAGTCCACCAGACTCAGGAAACACCATATATTTT. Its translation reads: CSASPPDSGNTIYF.